The 26 T cell receptor beta chains below all came from one sample that was sequenced in a study of T cell responses to AZD1222 COVID-19 vaccine. Sequenced by immunoSEQ multiplex PCR; TCRdb stores in-frame clones only, minus some. The sample lists about 150,000 clones, 90% to 95% occurring once. The sequencing used peripheral blood, collected 28 days after the second AZD1222 dose. These receptors were taken from an adult who received the AZD1222 COVID-19 vaccine.

The V and J genes are TRBV6-2 or TRBV6-3 and TRBJ1-2, with unresolved D. With 1 base removed from V and 0 bases from J, the gap between germline ends came to 6 bases. This CDR3 is 14 amino acids long. The germline CDR1 and CDR2 sequences are MNHEY and SVGEGT. CDR3 amino acids: CASSYYDSNYGYTF. The CDR3 DNA sequence: TGTGCCAGCAGTTACTACGACTCTAACTATGGCTACACCTTC.

This chain links TRBV28 with TRBJ1-1, with D unclear. Germline V CDR1 and CDR2: MDHEN, SYDVKM. Trimming took off 6 bases at V and 7 bases at J, with 12 bases between the two ends. The CDR3 totals 12 residues. This CDR3 is CASSGRVSEAFF. CDR3 sequence (DNA): TGTGCCAGCAGCGGGCGCGTGAGTGAAGCTTTCTTT.

The chain couples TRBV11-2 to TRBJ1-1; D call uncertain. Germline V CDR1 and CDR2: SGHAT, FQNNGV. Trimming took 3 bases from V and 1 from J, leaving 6 bases between them. This CDR3 has 13 amino acids. The chain's CDR3 is CASSFSGNTEAFF. The CDR3 DNA follows: TGTGCCAGCAGCTTTTCAGGGAACACTGAAGCTTTCTTT.

This chain links TRBV7-6 with TRBJ2-3; D is uncertain. CDR1 SGHVS and CDR2 FNYEAQ come from the germline V gene. There are 14 residues in the CDR3. V was trimmed by 2 bases and J by 3 bases, leaving 9 bases between them. The CDR3 DNA sequence: TGTGCCAGCAGCTTAAAAGTCATTACAGATACGCAGTATTTT. It yields the protein CASSLKVITDTQYF.

The chain employs TRBV27 and TRBJ2-2, with 11 bases that match TRBD1. There are 15 residues in the CDR3. Germline values: CDR1 MNHEY, CDR2 SMNVEV (reference sequence). V lost 6 bases and J lost 6; bases outside the gene matches: 6. The CDR3 is CASSPGTGGSGELFF. For the CDR3, the DNA is TGTGCCAGCAGCCCCGGGACAGGGGGTTCCGGGGAGCTGTTTTTT.

The chain combines TRBV3-1 (or the pseudogene TRBV3-2) with TRBJ1-2; D is undetermined. The CDR3 loop spans 14 amino acids. Germline CDR1 is LGHDT and CDR2 is YNNKEL (reference sequence). Deletions cut 0 bases from V and 8 bases from J, with 13 bases between. CDR3 DNA sequence: TGTGCCAGCAGCCAAGATACACAGCCCAGGGGCTACACCTTC. Protein product: CASSQDTQPRGYTF.

The table lists this clone with a few counts. The chain couples TRBV5-5 to TRBJ1-1, with D perhaps matching TRBD1 (6 bases). Trimming removed 1 base from V and 4 bases from J, with 8 bases in between. Germline lookup yields CDR1 SGHKS and CDR2 YYEKEE (reference sequence). The CDR3 is 13 residues long. The CDR3, as DNA: TGTGCCAGCAGCTTGACAGGGACCACTGAAGCTTTCTTT. Translation gives CASSLTGTTEAFF.

V usage is TRBV14 and J usage is TRBJ2-7; D is unresolved. Germline CDR1 reads SGHDN; CDR2 reads FVKESK. V lost 1 base, J lost 3 bases, and 10 bases lay in between. The CDR3 covers 14 residues. The DNA of the CDR3 is TGTGCCAGCAGCCAAGTTGTAGGGTTCTACGAGCAGTACTTC. It encodes CASSQVVGFYEQYF.

The chain uses TRBV3-1 (or the pseudogene TRBV3-2) and TRBJ1-5; 8 nucleotides match TRBD1. Germline V gene data show CDR1 as LGHDT and CDR2 as YNNKEL (reference sequence). Trimming removed 1 base from V and 1 base from J; junction bases left unmatched: 6. The CDR3 length is 17 residues. CDR3 nucleotides: TGTGCCAGCAGCCAAGGGCAGGGGGCGAAGAGCAATCAGCCCCAGCATTTT. Translation gives CASSQGQGAKSNQPQHF.

The chain recombines TRBV3-1 (or the pseudogene TRBV3-2) with TRBJ1-3; no clear D gene. The V and J ends lost 1 base and 0 bases respectively, with 10 bases between them. This CDR3 region has 16 residues. Germline V gene sequence: CDR1 LGHDT, CDR2 YNNKEL (reference sequence). As DNA, the CDR3 is TGTGCCAGCAGCCAAGTAAAGGCGTACTCTGGAAACACCATATATTTT. Translation: CASSQVKAYSGNTIYF.

The chain employs TRBV7-9 and TRBJ2-1; tentatively, D is TRBD2 (6 bases). Trimming left V 4 bases short and J 0 bases short, with 16 bases between. Per the germline V gene, CDR1 is SEHNR and CDR2 is FQNEAQ (reference sequence). The CDR3 is 17 amino acids. The CDR3 loop reads CASSSWGRRSSYNEQFF. Here the CDR3 DNA reads TGTGCCAGCAGCTCTTGGGGGAGGCGAAGCTCCTACAATGAGCAGTTCTTC.

The gene calls are TRBV28 and TRBJ1-1; no definite D call. The CDR3 loop spans 13 amino acids. The V gene lost 11 bases and the J gene lost 0 bases, with 13 bases spanning the gap. The V gene's germline CDR1 is MDHEN and CDR2 SYDVKM. CDR3 nucleotide sequence: TGTGCCGGATCAAAAATGATGAACACTGAAGCTTTCTTT. Translation: CAGSKMMNTEAFF.

J is TRBJ1-6 and V is TRBV30, with D hard to call. Trimming took 1 base from V and 13 from J, leaving 8 bases between them. This CDR3 comprises 11 residues. Looked up from germline, CDR1 is GTSNPN and CDR2 is SVGIG (reference sequence). CDR3 nucleotide sequence: TGTGCCTGGAGTGAGCGAGGTCCCCTCCACTTT. Amino acids: CAWSERGPLHF. Filled out from reference TRBV30 and TRBJ1-6, the complete variable domain reads SQTIHQWPATLVQPVGSPLSLECTVEGTSNPNLYWYRQAAGRGLQLLFYSVGIGQISSEVPQNLSASRPQDRQFILSSKKLLLSDSGFYLCAWSERGPLHFGNGTRLTVT.

The chain employs TRBV7-9 and TRBJ2-3, with a weak D call TRBD2 (5 bases). Trimming removed 0 bases at V and 4 bases at J, with 8 bases between. CDR1 is SEHNR, CDR2 FQNEAQ, per germline (reference sequence). The CDR3 sequence is 14 residues long. As DNA, the CDR3 is TGTGCCAGCAGCTTAGCAGAGGGTTCAGATACGCAGTATTTT. Encoded protein: CASSLAEGSDTQYF.

V gene TRBV5-1 combines with J gene TRBJ1-1; TRBD1 is a possible D gene (5 bases). V was cut by 0 bases and J by 0 bases, with 9 bases left in between. Germline V gene sequence: CDR1 SGHRS, CDR2 YFSETQ. The CDR3 is 15 amino acids. Here the CDR3 reads CASSLVGLMNTEAFF. The CDR3 DNA is TGCGCCAGCAGCTTGGTGGGACTTATGAACACTGAAGCTTTCTTT.

V and J are TRBV5-5 and TRBJ2-1; 11 bases match TRBD2. V shed 3 bases and J 7 bases; nucleotides not matched to a gene: 3. Per germline, CDR1 SGHKS and CDR2 YYEKEE (reference sequence). The length of the CDR3 is 14 residues. In nucleotides, the CDR3 is TGTGCCAGCAGCTGGAGACTAGCGGGGAATGAGCAGTTCTTC. Its protein is CASSWRLAGNEQFF.

This clone was observed a single time. J is TRBJ2-7 and V is TRBV3-1 (or the pseudogene TRBV3-2); no definite D call. In germline, CDR1 is LGHDT, CDR2 YNNKEL (reference sequence). V lost 4 bases to trimming and J lost 4 bases, with 11 bases between them. The CDR3 sequence is 13 residues long. The CDR3 nucleotides read TGTGCCAGCAGCCCCCGGTTCTATTACGAGCAGTACTTC. Translating it yields CASSPRFYYEQYF.

This sequence joins TRBV19 and TRBJ1-1, with unresolved D. Germline CDR1 LNHDA, CDR2 SQIVND (reference sequence). The V and J ends lost 3 bases and 1 base respectively, with 9 bases between them. The CDR3 runs to 14 residues. The CDR3 DNA reads as TGTGCCAGTAGTATGAGGACGGAGAACACTGAAGCTTTCTTT. This gives the protein CASSMRTENTEAFF.

The chain is built from TRBV20-1 and TRBJ2-7; possibly TRBD1 or TRBD2 for D (5 bases each). V lost 5 bases, J lost 5 bases, and 10 bases lay in between. In germline, CDR1 is DFQATT, CDR2 SNEGSKA (reference sequence). There are 11 residues in the CDR3. CDR3 DNA: TGCAGTGCTTCAGGGACCCACGAGCAGTACTTC. Protein product: CSASGTHEQYF.

The gene calls are TRBV4-1 and TRBJ2-7, with unresolved D. Germline CDR1 reads MGHRA; CDR2 reads YSYEKL. V was cut by 3 bases and J by 0 bases, with 12 bases left in between. The CDR3 extends over 15 amino acids. The CDR3 sequence: CASSHSFTGSYEQYF. The DNA of the CDR3 is TGCGCCAGCAGCCACTCCTTTACGGGCTCCTACGAGCAGTACTTC.

The CDR3 DNA follows: TGTGCCTGGAGTCCCCTGGACAGGGTCCACGAGCAGTACTTC. The encoded protein is CAWSPLDRVHEQYF. The V and J genes are TRBV30 and TRBJ2-7, with 8 bases identical to TRBD1. Trimming removed 2 bases from V and 5 bases from J; junction bases left unmatched: 8. Germline-derived CDR1 and CDR2 are GTSNPN and SVGIG (reference sequence). This CDR3 region has 14 residues.

This sequence joins TRBV7-9 and TRBJ2-5; 11 nucleotides agree with TRBD2. The CDR3 runs to 18 residues. V dropped 1 base and J dropped 2; count of bases not matched to a gene: 9. Germline lookup yields CDR1 SEHNR and CDR2 FQNEAQ (reference sequence). The CDR3 spells CASSLGGLAGTTQETQYF. CDR3 bases: TGTGCCAGCAGCTTAGGCGGACTAGCGGGCACAACACAAGAGACCCAGTACTTC.

The genes are TRBV28 and TRBJ1-2; D unclear. The CDR3 spans 11 residues. Trimming shortened V by 11 bases and J by 1 base, and 8 bases separated the two germline ends. CDR1 is MDHEN, CDR2 SYDVKM, per germline. CDR3 DNA: TGTGCCGCGGTCAATAACTATGGCTACACCTTC. This sequence encodes CAAVNNYGYTF.

The rearrangement uses TRBV6-6 and TRBJ1-1; no clear D. The germline CDR1 and CDR2 sequences are MNHNY and SVGAGI (reference sequence). CDR3 size: 14 residues. Trimming cost V 5 bases and J 0 bases, with 10 bases left between them. The CDR3: CASSPRHLNTEAFF. The CDR3 nucleotides read TGTGCCAGCAGTCCACGACACCTGAACACTGAAGCTTTCTTT.

The chain links TRBV27 to TRBJ1-6; D is uncertain. The CDR3 runs to 14 residues. The germline V gene encodes CDR1 MNHEY and CDR2 SMNVEV (reference sequence). Trimming pared 4 bases from V and 0 bases from J, leaving 4 bases between. The chain's CDR3 is CASSYSSYNSPLHF. The CDR3 DNA reads as TGTGCCAGCAGTTACAGCTCCTATAATTCACCCCTCCACTTT.

V usage is TRBV6-5 and J usage is TRBJ1-2; maybe TRBD1 (5 bases). The length of the CDR3 is 13 residues. CDR1 is MNHEY, CDR2 SVGAGI, per germline. The germline V and J ends were trimmed by 6 bases and 0 bases, with 8 bases remaining between them. Here the CDR3 DNA reads TGTGCCAGCAGCCCGACAGCTAACTATGGCTACACCTTC. Translating gives CASSPTANYGYTF.